Below, 31 T cell receptor beta chains from the same sample are listed, as sequenced in a study of blood T cell repertoires in COVID-19. Clones were sequenced by immunoSEQ multiplex PCR, and TCRdb holds only the in-frame ones, with some missing. Seen here are 35,000 to 50,000 clones, approximately 90% observed once, and the top ten hold roughly 2%. The material sequenced was peripheral blood. All receptors derive from a man aged 45-60 years with active COVID-19.

This sequence joins TRBV7-9 and TRBJ2-3; 8 nucleotides line up with TRBD2. The CDR3 loop spans 15 amino acids. Germline CDR1 and CDR2: SEHNR and FQNEAQ (reference sequence). Trimming at V came to 4 bases and at J to 4 bases, leaving 7 bases not matched to a gene. The CDR3 bases are TGTGCCAGCAGCTGGTTAGCGGGAAGAGCAGATACGCAGTATTTT. This encodes CASSWLAGRADTQYF. Combining the CDR3 with reference TRBV7-9 and TRBJ2-3 gives the whole variable domain DTGVSQNPRHKITKRGQNVTFRCDPISEHNRLYWYRQTLGQGPEFLTYFQNEAQLEKSRLLSDRFSAERPKGSFSTLEIQRTEQGDSAMYLCASSWLAGRADTQYFGPGTRLTVL.

V and J are TRBV6-5 and TRBJ1-5; no clear D gene. Germline CDR1 is MNHEY and CDR2 is SVGAGI. V lost 5 bases, J lost 3 bases, and 14 bases lay in between. The CDR3 is 15 residues long. The CDR3 region is CASSQWVGDNQPQHF. The CDR3 nucleotides read TGTGCCAGCAGTCAATGGGTTGGAGACAATCAGCCCCAGCATTTT.

The V and J genes are TRBV7-2 and TRBJ1-5, with D possibly matching TRBD1 (5 bases). The V gene lost 3 bases and the J gene lost 3 bases, with 9 bases spanning the gap. The germline V gene has CDR1 SGHTA and CDR2 FQGNSA. The CDR3 has 14 amino acids. This CDR3 is CASSFDSFNQPQHF. In DNA form, the CDR3 reads TGTGCCAGCAGCTTCGACAGCTTCAATCAGCCCCAGCATTTT.

The V call is TRBV10-3, the J call TRBJ2-7; 8 nucleotides align to TRBD2. This CDR3 has 15 residues. The junction had 2 bases not matched to a gene; V was cut back by 1 base and J by 0 bases. CDR1 is ENHRY, CDR2 SYGVKD, per germline. CDR3 sequence reads: CAISELAGGSYEQYF. The CDR3 DNA reads as TGTGCCATCAGTGAGTTGGCGGGGGGCTCCTACGAGCAGTACTTC.

V and J are TRBV19 and TRBJ1-3, with 7 bases fitting TRBD1. Trimming cost V 6 bases and J 0 bases; bases outside gene matches: 2. CDR3 length: 14 residues. Germline V gives CDR1 LNHDA, CDR2 SQIVND (reference sequence). CDR3 region: CASRDRASGNTIYF. The CDR3 DNA is TGTGCCAGTAGAGACAGGGCCTCTGGAAACACCATATATTTT. Full variable domain (outside the CDR3, taken from reference TRBV19 and TRBJ1-3): DGGITQSPKYLFRKEGQNVTLSCEQNLNHDAMYWYRQDPGQGLRLIYYSQIVNDFQKGDIAEGYSVSREKKESFPLTVTSAQKNPTAFYLCASRDRASGNTIYFGEGSWLTVV.

The genes are TRBV13 and TRBJ2-1; no firm D call. Trimming removed 0 bases at V and 0 bases at J, with 6 bases between. Germline V lookup: CDR1 PRHDT, CDR2 FYEKMQ (reference sequence). The CDR3 covers 15 residues. CDR3 sequence reads: CASSLGTLSYNEQFF. CDR3 nucleotides: TGTGCCAGCAGCTTAGGGACTCTCTCCTACAATGAGCAGTTCTTC.

The rearrangement joins TRBV9 to TRBJ2-7, with no clear D. With 3 bases removed from V and 7 bases from J, the gap between germline ends came to 11 bases. The CDR3 totals 12 residues. Per the germline V gene, CDR1 is SGDLS and CDR2 is YYNGEE. This CDR3 is CASSGNSREQYF. In nucleotides, the CDR3 is TGTGCCAGCAGCGGTAATTCGAGAGAGCAGTACTTC.

The chain combines TRBV5-1 with TRBJ1-3; TRBD1 might be the D (6 bases). Trimming left V 4 bases short and J 1 base short, with 9 bases between. CDR3 length equals 14 residues. Germline CDR1 is SGHRS and CDR2 is YFSETQ. CDR3 amino acids: CASSPQGSGNTIYF. CDR3 DNA sequence: TGCGCCAGCAGCCCCCAGGGGTCTGGAAACACCATATATTTT.

The genes are TRBV5-4 and TRBJ2-5, with D possibly being TRBD2 (7 bases). Per the germline V gene, CDR1 is SGHNT and CDR2 is YYREEE (reference sequence). The V end lost 0 bases, the J end lost 1 base, and 10 bases lay between the germline ends. The CDR3 length is 15 residues. The CDR3 bases are TGTGCCAGCAGCTTGGACGGGGGGCCCCAAGAGACCCAGTACTTC. Its translation is CASSLDGGPQETQYF.

The chain employs TRBV19 and TRBJ2-1, with 7 bases aligning to TRBD1. Trimming at V came to 3 bases and at J to 2 bases, leaving 1 base not matched to a gene. Germline CDR1 reads LNHDA; CDR2 reads SQIVND (reference sequence). This CDR3 is 14 amino acids long. The CDR3 reads CASSIGTAYNEQFF. The CDR3 DNA reads TGTGCCAGTAGTATCGGGACAGCCTACAATGAGCAGTTCTTC.

This clone was seen once. This chain connects TRBV6-2 or TRBV6-3 to TRBJ2-3; 8 nucleotides align to TRBD2. V lost 0 bases and J lost 6; bases outside the gene matches: 5. The germline V gene encodes CDR1 MNHEY and CDR2 SVGEGT. This CDR3 is built from 15 residues. CDR3 in amino acids: CASSYSGGGRDTQYF. CDR3 bases: TGTGCCAGCAGTTACTCCGGGGGGGGCCGCGATACGCAGTATTTT.

The chain has TRBV3-1 (or the pseudogene TRBV3-2) and TRBJ2-3, with D hard to call. CDR3 length equals 13 residues. CDR1 and CDR2 (germline): LGHDT, YNNKEL (reference sequence). Between the trimmed V and J ends, which lost 4 bases and 1 base, there was a span of 6 bases. CDR3 bases: TGTGCCAGCAGCCTCCGGGGCACAGATACGCAGTATTTT. Encoded protein: CASSLRGTDTQYF.

The chain carries TRBV3-1 (or the pseudogene TRBV3-2) and TRBJ1-2; 7 positions agree with TRBD1. CDR1 is LGHDT and CDR2 is YNNKEL in the germline V gene (reference sequence). The CDR3 sequence is 16 residues long. The V segment lost 7 bases and the J segment 0 bases; nucleotides outside the gene matches: 11. The CDR3 sequence: CASTAGWDRANYGYTF. The CDR3 DNA follows: TGTGCCAGCACCGCCGGCTGGGACAGAGCTAACTATGGCTACACCTTC.

V gene TRBV6-2 or TRBV6-3 combines with J gene TRBJ1-2; D gene uncertain. There are 12 residues in the CDR3. CDR1 and CDR2 from the germline V gene are MNHEY and SVGEGT. The V and J ends lost 6 bases and 6 bases respectively, with 11 bases between them. The CDR3 region has the DNA TGTGCCAGCAGCTCTGACATCGATGGCTACACCTTC. This sequence encodes CASSSDIDGYTF.

The V gene is TRBV19, the J gene TRBJ1-5, with unresolved D. V was cut by 3 bases and J by 5 bases, with 20 bases left in between. Germline V gives CDR1 LNHDA, CDR2 SQIVND (reference sequence). The CDR3 totals 17 residues. CDR3 in amino acids: CASSMSGIAAEHQPQHF. The CDR3 nucleotides read TGTGCCAGTAGTATGTCCGGGATCGCGGCAGAGCATCAGCCCCAGCATTTT.

The chain uses TRBV20-1 and TRBJ2-7; the D is unclear. This CDR3 region has 11 residues. V lost 3 bases and J 4 bases, leaving 7 bases between the germline ends. Germline CDR1 is DFQATT and CDR2 is SNEGSKA (reference sequence). The CDR3 DNA reads TGCAGTGCTAGTCTTAGATACGAGCAGTACTTC. Translation: CSASLRYEQYF.

DNA of the CDR3: TGTGCCAGCAGCCAGTACCTGGGGGGTGGGGAGACCCAGTACTTC. It is translated as CASSQYLGGGETQYF. The chain is built from TRBV4-2 and TRBJ2-5; TRBD2 might be the D (6 bases). The CDR3 has 15 amino acids. V dropped 3 bases and J dropped 5 bases, with 16 bases sitting between them. Per germline, CDR1 LGHNA and CDR2 YNFKEQ.

The rearrangement uses TRBV9 and TRBJ2-3; D ambiguous. Germline V CDR1 and CDR2: SGDLS, YYNGEE. The length of the CDR3 is 14 residues. V was trimmed by 1 base and J by 2 bases, leaving 8 bases between them. CDR3 sequence reads: CASSVSATTDTQYF. CDR3 DNA sequence: TGTGCCAGCAGCGTATCTGCTACCACAGATACGCAGTATTTT.

By frequency in the sample, this clone is medium-sized. V usage is TRBV5-4 and J usage is TRBJ2-3; 9 bases are a match to TRBD2. This CDR3 is built from 15 residues. The germline V gene has CDR1 SGHNT and CDR2 YYREEE (reference sequence). Trimming removed 2 bases from V and 5 bases from J; junction bases left unmatched: 6. The DNA of the CDR3 is TGTGCCAGCAGCTTCTATAGCGGGAGTGGAGATACGCAGTATTTT. Residues: CASSFYSGSGDTQYF.

The rearrangement uses TRBV2 and TRBJ2-5, with a possible D match to TRBD2 (5 bases). Trimming cost V 9 bases and J 1 base, with 9 bases left between them. The CDR3 runs 12 residues. Looked up from germline, CDR1 is SNHLY and CDR2 is FYNNEI. The CDR3 is CASTRGQETQYF. The CDR3 DNA is TGTGCCAGTACCCGGGGCCAAGAGACCCAGTACTTC.

The sample holds one count of this clone. J is TRBJ1-1 and V is TRBV19; D possibly corresponds to TRBD1 (6 bases). The germline CDR1 and CDR2 sequences are LNHDA and SQIVND (reference sequence). The CDR3 has 14 amino acids. Between the trimmed V and J ends, which lost 9 bases and 0 bases, there was a span of 14 bases. The DNA for the CDR3 is TGTGCCAGCATACAGACAGGTATGAACACTGAAGCTTTCTTT. Translating it yields CASIQTGMNTEAFF.

This clone has a single count. The J gene is TRBJ1-1, the V gene TRBV7-8; 7 bases align to TRBD1. Trimming at V came to 5 bases and at J to 1 base, leaving 7 bases not matched to a gene. The germline CDR1 and CDR2 sequences are SGHVS and FQNEAQ. CDR3 length: 15 amino acids. The CDR3 nucleotides are TGTGCCAGCAGCCCGAGACAGGGTGAGAACACTGAAGCTTTCTTT. As protein: CASSPRQGENTEAFF.

The J gene is TRBJ2-2, the V gene TRBV4-1; D may be TRBD1 (6 bases). CDR3 length equals 16 residues. The V gene's germline CDR1 is MGHRA and CDR2 YSYEKL. The V and J ends lost 4 bases and 1 base respectively, with 13 bases between them. The CDR3 DNA reads as TGCGCCAGCAGCCCACAGGGCATATTGAACACCGGGGAGCTGTTTTTT. This codes for CASSPQGILNTGELFF.

V usage is TRBV7-2 and J usage is TRBJ1-6, with D perhaps matching TRBD1 (6 bases). The germline V gene has CDR1 SGHTA and CDR2 FQGNSA. Trimming shortened V by 4 bases and J by 5 bases, and 12 bases separated the two germline ends. The CDR3 extends over 15 amino acids. In nucleotides, the CDR3 is TGTGCCAGCAGCTCTCAGGGGCGGAATAATTCACCCCTCCACTTT. Amino acids: CASSSQGRNNSPLHF.

This chain links TRBV18 with TRBJ2-7; 8 bases agree with TRBD1. CDR1 KGHSH and CDR2 LQKENI come from the germline V gene. The J segment lost 4 bases and the V segment lost 4 bases, leaving 6 bases of the junction unmatched. The CDR3 has 14 residues. CDR3 amino acids: CASSHRGSSYEQYF. In DNA, the CDR3 is TGTGCCAGCTCACACAGGGGGTCCTCTTACGAGCAGTACTTC.

CDR3 DNA sequence: TGTGCCAGCAGTCCCGCGGGCCTTCCATGGGAGACCCAGTACTTC. Protein sequence: CASSPAGLPWETQYF. The chain links TRBV6-5 to TRBJ2-5, with a tentative D call TRBD2 (5 bases). This CDR3 region has 15 residues. V lost 5 bases, J lost 5 bases, and 18 bases lay in between. Germline loops: CDR1 MNHEY, CDR2 SVGAGI.

This clone has only one observation. The chain couples TRBV5-1 to TRBJ1-6; 10 nucleotides match TRBD1. The CDR3 loop spans 14 amino acids. Germline CDR1 reads SGHRS; CDR2 reads YFSETQ. Trimming at V came to 3 bases and at J to 8 bases, leaving 2 bases not matched to a gene. The CDR3 is CASSSGTGDSPLHF. In DNA form, the CDR3 reads TGCGCCAGCAGCTCCGGGACAGGGGATTCACCCCTCCACTTT.

The chain couples TRBV19 to TRBJ1-2; TRBD1 might be the D (6 bases). Trimming stripped 6 bases from V and 0 bases from J, with 14 bases between. Germline V gives CDR1 LNHDA, CDR2 SQIVND (reference sequence). CDR3 length equals 15 residues. This CDR3 is CASSGGGGSNYGYTF. The CDR3 DNA sequence: TGTGCCAGTAGCGGAGGGGGGGGATCTAACTATGGCTACACCTTC. Full variable domain (missing parts from reference TRBV19 and TRBJ1-2): DGGITQSPKYLFRKEGQNVTLSCEQNLNHDAMYWYRQDPGQGLRLIYYSQIVNDFQKGDIAEGYSVSREKKESFPLTVTSAQKNPTAFYLCASSGGGGSNYGYTFGSGTRLTVV.

This clone has only one observation. J is TRBJ2-1 and V is TRBV7-9, with 9 bases fitting TRBD1. CDR1 and CDR2 (germline): SEHNR, FQNEAQ (reference sequence). V lost 5 bases to trimming and J lost 4 bases; unmatched junction nucleotides: 12. The CDR3 extends over 17 amino acids. The CDR3 here is CASSPKGRDRAYNEQFF. CDR3 sequence (DNA): TGTGCCAGCAGCCCGAAGGGAAGGGACAGGGCTTACAATGAGCAGTTCTTC.

The chain combines TRBV30 with TRBJ2-5; 7 bases agree with TRBD1. The germline CDR1 and CDR2 sequences are GTSNPN and SVGIG (reference sequence). V was pared by 4 bases and J by 7 bases, with 9 bases of the junction left unmatched. This CDR3 spans 13 amino acids. The chain's CDR3 is CAWTLPSGGTQYF. CDR3 DNA: TGTGCCTGGACTCTCCCCTCAGGGGGGACCCAGTACTTC.

This chain connects TRBV7-8 to TRBJ1-2; possible D gene TRBD1, 5 bases. Germline-derived CDR1 and CDR2 are SGHVS and FQNEAQ. V was shortened by 8 bases and J by 4 bases, with 23 bases between the two germline ends. This CDR3 is 16 amino acids long. The CDR3, as DNA: TGTGCCAGCGGGGTTTTGGGGCAGGGAACTTTCTATGGCTACACCTTC. As protein: CASGVLGQGTFYGYTF.